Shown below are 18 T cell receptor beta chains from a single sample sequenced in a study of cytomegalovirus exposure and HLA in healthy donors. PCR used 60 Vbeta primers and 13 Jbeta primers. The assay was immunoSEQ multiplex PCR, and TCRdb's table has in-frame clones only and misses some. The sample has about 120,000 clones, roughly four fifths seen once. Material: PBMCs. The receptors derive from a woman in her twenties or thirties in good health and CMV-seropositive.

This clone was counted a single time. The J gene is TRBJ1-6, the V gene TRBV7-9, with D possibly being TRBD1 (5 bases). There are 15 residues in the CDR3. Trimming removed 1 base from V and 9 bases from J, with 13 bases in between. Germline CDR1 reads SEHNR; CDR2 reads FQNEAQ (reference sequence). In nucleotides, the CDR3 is TGTGCCAGCAGCTTAGGGGGGGGTCAGATTTCACCCCTCCACTTT. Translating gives CASSLGGGQISPLHF.

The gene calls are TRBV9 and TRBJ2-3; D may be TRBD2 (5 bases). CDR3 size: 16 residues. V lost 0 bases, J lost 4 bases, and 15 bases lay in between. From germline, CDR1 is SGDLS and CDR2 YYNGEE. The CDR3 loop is CASSVGWSSPSDTQYF. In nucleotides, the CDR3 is TGTGCCAGCAGCGTAGGTTGGTCTAGCCCGTCAGATACGCAGTATTTT.

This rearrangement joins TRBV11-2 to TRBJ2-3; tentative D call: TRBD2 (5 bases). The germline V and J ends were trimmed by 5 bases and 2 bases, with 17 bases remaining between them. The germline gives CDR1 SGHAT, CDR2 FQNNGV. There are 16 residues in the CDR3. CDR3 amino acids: CASSLYLTKDTDTQYF. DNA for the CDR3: TGTGCCAGCAGCCTATATCTGACTAAGGACACAGATACGCAGTATTTT.

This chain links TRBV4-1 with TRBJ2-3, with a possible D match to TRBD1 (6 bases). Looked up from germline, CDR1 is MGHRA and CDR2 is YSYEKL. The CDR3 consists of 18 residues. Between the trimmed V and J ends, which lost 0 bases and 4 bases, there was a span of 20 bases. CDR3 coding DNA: TGCGCCAGCAGCCAAGAACGGATGGGGGCCGGTTTCCCAGATACGCAGTATTTT. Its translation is CASSQERMGAGFPDTQYF.

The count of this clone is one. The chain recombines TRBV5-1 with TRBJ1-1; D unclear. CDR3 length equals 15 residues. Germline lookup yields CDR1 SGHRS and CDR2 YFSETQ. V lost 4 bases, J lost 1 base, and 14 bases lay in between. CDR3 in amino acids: CASSLEMFRNTEAFF. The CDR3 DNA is TGCGCCAGCAGCCTGGAGATGTTCAGGAACACTGAAGCTTTCTTT. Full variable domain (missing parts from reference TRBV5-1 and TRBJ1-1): KAGVTQTPRYLIKTRGQQVTLSCSPISGHRSVSWYQQTPGQGLQFLFEYFSETQRNKGNFPGRFSGRQFSNSRSEMNVSTLELGDSALYLCASSLEMFRNTEAFFGQGTRLTVV.

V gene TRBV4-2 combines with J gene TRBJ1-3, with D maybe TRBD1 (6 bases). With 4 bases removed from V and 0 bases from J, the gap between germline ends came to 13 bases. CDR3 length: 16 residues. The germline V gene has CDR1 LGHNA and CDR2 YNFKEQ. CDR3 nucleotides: TGTGCCAGCAGCCGGGACGACAGGAACTCTGGAAACACCATATATTTT. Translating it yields CASSRDDRNSGNTIYF.

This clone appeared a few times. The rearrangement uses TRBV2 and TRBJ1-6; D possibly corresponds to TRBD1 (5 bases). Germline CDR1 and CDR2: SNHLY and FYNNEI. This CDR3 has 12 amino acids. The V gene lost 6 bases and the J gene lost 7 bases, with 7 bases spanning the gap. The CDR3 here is CASSRQNSPLHF. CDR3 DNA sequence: TGTGCCAGCAGCAGACAGAATTCACCCCTCCACTTT.

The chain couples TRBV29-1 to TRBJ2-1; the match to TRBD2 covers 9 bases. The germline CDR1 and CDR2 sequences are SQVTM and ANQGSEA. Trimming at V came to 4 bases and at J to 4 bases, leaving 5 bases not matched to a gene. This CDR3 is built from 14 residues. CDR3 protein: CSVAASGAYNEQFF. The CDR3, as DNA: TGCAGCGTTGCGGCTAGCGGGGCTTACAATGAGCAGTTCTTC.

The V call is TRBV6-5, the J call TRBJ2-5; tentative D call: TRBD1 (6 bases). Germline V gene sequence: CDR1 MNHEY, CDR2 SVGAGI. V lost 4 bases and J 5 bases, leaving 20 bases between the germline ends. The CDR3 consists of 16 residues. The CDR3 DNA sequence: TGTGCCAGCAGTTCAAAACACCCAGGGGCCATGGAGACCCAGTACTTC. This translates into CASSSKHPGAMETQYF.

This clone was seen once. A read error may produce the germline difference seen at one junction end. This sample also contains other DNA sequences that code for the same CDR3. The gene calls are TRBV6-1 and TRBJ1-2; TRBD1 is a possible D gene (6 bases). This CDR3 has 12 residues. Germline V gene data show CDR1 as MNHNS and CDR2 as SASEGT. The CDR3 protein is CASSERTVSYTF. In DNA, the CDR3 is TGTGCCAGTAGTGAGCGGACAGTTTCCTACACCTTC.

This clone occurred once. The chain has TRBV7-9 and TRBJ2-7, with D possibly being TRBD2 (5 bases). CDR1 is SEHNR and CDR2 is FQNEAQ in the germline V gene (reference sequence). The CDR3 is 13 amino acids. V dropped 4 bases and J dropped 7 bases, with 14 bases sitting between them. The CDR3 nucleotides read TGTGCCAGCAGCTCTATTAGCGAGGATGAGCAGTACTTC. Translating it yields CASSSISEDEQYF.

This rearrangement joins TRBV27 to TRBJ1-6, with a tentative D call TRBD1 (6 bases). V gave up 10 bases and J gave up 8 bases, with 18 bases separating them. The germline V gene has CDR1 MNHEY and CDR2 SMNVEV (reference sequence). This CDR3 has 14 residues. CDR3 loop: CATASEGHYSPLHF. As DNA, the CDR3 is TGTGCCACCGCCAGTGAGGGACACTATTCACCCCTCCACTTT.

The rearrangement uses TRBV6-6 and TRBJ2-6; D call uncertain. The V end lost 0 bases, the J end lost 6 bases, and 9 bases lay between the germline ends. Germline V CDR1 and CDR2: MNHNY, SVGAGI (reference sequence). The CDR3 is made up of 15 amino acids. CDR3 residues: CASSYSGHEANVLTF. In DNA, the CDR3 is TGTGCCAGCAGTTACTCCGGTCATGAGGCCAACGTCCTGACTTTC.

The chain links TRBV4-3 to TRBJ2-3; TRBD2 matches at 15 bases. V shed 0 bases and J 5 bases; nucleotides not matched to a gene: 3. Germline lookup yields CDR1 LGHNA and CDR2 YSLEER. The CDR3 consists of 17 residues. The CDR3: CASSQEGLAGGRDTQYF. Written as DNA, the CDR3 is TGCGCCAGCAGCCAAGAGGGACTAGCGGGGGGCCGAGATACGCAGTATTTT.

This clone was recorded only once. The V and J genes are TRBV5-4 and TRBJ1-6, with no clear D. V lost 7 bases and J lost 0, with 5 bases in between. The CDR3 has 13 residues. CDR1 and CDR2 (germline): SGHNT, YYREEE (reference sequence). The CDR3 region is CASGSSYNSPLHF. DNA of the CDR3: TGTGCCAGCGGTAGCTCCTATAATTCACCCCTCCACTTT.

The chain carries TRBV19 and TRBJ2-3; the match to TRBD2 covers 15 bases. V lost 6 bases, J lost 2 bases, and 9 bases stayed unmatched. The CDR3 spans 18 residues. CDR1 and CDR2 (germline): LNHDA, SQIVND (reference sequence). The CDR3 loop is CASRQRGTSGGNTDTQYF. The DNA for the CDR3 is TGTGCCAGTAGGCAGCGAGGGACTAGCGGGGGGAACACAGATACGCAGTATTTT.

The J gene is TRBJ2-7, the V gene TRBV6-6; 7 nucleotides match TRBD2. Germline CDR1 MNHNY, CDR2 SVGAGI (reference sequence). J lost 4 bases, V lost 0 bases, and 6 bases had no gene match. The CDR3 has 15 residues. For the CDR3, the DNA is TGTGCCAGCAGTTACTCTTGGGGGGGAGATTACGAGCAGTACTTC. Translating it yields CASSYSWGGDYEQYF.

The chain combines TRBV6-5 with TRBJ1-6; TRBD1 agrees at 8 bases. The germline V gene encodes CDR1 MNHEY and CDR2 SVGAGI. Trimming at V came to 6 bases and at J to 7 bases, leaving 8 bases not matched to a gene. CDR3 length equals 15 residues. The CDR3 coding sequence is TGTGCCAGCAGACCTCAGGACAGGGTGAATTCACCCCTCCACTTT. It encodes CASRPQDRVNSPLHF.